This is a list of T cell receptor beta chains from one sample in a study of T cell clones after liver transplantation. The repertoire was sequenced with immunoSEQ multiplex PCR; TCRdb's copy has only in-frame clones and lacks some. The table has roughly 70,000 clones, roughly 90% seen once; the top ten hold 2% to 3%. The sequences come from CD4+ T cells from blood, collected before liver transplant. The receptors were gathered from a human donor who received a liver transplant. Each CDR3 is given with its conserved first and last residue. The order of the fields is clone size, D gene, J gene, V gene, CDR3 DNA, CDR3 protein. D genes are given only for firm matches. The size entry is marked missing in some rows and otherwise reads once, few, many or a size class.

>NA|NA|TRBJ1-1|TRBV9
TGTGCCAGCAGCCTTAGACGCCAGGACACTGAAGCTTTCTTT
CASSLRRQDTEAFF
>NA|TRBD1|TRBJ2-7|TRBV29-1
TGCAGCGTACAGACAGGGCCCAGCTCCTACGAGCAGTACTTC
CSVQTGPSSYEQYF
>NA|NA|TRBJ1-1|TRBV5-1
TGCGCCAGCAGCTTGGGGACAGCCTACCCTGAAGCTTTCTTT
CASSLGTAYPEAFF
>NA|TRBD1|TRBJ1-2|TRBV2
TGTGCCAGCAGGGACAGGGGGCCCTATGGCTACACCTTC
CASRDRGPYGYTF
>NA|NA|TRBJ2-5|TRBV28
TGTGCCAGCAGTTTTTACCAAGAGACCCAGTACTTC
CASSFYQETQYF
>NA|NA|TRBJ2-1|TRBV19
TGTGCCAGTAGTATATTCGGACTCGACGAGCAGTTCTTC
CASSIFGLDEQFF
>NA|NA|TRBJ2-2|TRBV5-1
TGCGCCAGCAGCCAAGTTGTATCCTCCGGGGAGCTGTTTTTT
CASSQVVSSGELFF
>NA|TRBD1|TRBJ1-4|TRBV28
TGTGCCAGCAGTTTATATAAGGGGGCGACTAATGAAAAACTGTTTTTT
CASSLYKGATNEKLFF
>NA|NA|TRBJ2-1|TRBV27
TGTGCCAGCAGTCGTAAAACAGGGATGGACGAGCAGTTCTTC
CASSRKTGMDEQFF
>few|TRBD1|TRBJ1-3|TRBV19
TGTGCCACCTATACACAGGGGTCCTCTGGAAACACCATATATTTT
CATYTQGSSGNTIYF
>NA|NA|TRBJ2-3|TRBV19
TGTGCCAGTAGTATCTCGGATACGCAGTATTTT
CASSISDTQYF
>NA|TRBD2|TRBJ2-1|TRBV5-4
TGTGCCAGCAGCTTGGGAGTAGGACTAGCGGGAACCCTGAATGAGCAGTTCTTC
CASSLGVGLAGTLNEQFF
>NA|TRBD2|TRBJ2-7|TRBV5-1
TGCGCCAGCAGCGCAGACCCGGGACTAGCGGGTGGTGAGCAGTACTTC
CASSADPGLAGGEQYF
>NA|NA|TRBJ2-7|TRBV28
TGTGCCAGCAGTTCCTCGCCCGGACTTTACGAGCAGTACTTC
CASSSSPGLYEQYF
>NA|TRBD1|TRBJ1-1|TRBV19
TGTGCCAGTAGTACAGGACAGGGAACTGAAGCTTTCTTT
CASSTGQGTEAFF
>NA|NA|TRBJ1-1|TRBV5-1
TGCGCCAGCAGCTTGGTTCCGGGCCCATCGAACACTGAAGCTTTCTTT
CASSLVPGPSNTEAFF
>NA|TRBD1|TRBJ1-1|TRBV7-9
TGTGCCAGCAGCACCGGGACAGGGCTTTTCGCTGAAGCTTTCTTT
CASSTGTGLFAEAFF
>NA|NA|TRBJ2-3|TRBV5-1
TGCGCCAGCAGCTTACGCGGGTCTAGCACAGATACGCAGTATTTT
CASSLRGSSTDTQYF
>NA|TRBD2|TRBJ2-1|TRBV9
TGTGCCAGCAGCGTACAAGGCGGGAGGGCCAATGAGCAGTTCTTC
CASSVQGGRANEQFF
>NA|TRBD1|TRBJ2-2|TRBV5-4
TGTGCCAGCAGCTCAGGGGGTTTTGAGGACGGGGAGCTGTTTTTT
CASSSGGFEDGELFF
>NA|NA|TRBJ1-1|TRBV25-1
TGTGCCAGCAGTGTAGGAGGATTCGCCACTGAAGCTTTCTTT
CASSVGGFATEAFF
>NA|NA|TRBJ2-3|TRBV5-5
TGTGCCAGCAGCGCCGTACAGGTCACAGATACGCAGTATTTT
CASSAVQVTDTQYF
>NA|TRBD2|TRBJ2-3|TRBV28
TGTGCCAGTCGTACTGGACTAGCGGGAGGGGGGGATACGCAGTATTTT
CASRTGLAGGGDTQYF
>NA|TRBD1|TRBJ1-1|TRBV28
TGTGCCAGCAGTCCTCTGACAGGGGGCTTCACTGAAGCTTTCTTT
CASSPLTGGFTEAFF
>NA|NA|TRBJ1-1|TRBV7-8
TGTGCCAGCAGCCCCCTCCGAGGCACTGAAGCTTTCTTT
CASSPLRGTEAFF
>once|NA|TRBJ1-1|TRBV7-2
TGTGCCAGCAGCAAATGGTGGACAGCCATTATGAACACTGAAGCTTTCTTT
CASSKWWTAIMNTEAFF
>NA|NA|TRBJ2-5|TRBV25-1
TGTGCCAGCAGTGATCCGCGACACCTACAAGAGACCCAGTACTTC
CASSDPRHLQETQYF
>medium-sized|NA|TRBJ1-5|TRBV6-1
TGTGCCAGCAGCGCTCTTACACCAGCCCAGCCCCAGCATTTT
CASSALTPAQPQHF
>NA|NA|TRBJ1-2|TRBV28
TGTGCCAGCAGTTTATTGGCCGGGAACTATGGCTACACCTTC
CASSLLAGNYGYTF
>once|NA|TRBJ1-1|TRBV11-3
TGTGCCAGCAGCTTAACCCTCACAGGGTCTTGGCGCACTGAAGCTTTCTTT
CASSLTLTGSWRTEAFF
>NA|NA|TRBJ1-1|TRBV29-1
TGCAGCGGAGGACAACAGAACACTGAAGCTTTCTTT
CSGGQQNTEAFF
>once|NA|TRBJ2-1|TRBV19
TGTGCCAGTAGTATTTATCGGGAGAGTCACAATGAGCAGTTCTTC
CASSIYRESHNEQFF
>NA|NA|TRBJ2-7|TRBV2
TGTGCCAGCAGAGTCGGGAGTTACGAGCAGTACTTC
CASRVGSYEQYF
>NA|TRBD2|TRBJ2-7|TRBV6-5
TGTGCCAGCAGTTCCGGACTAGCGGGAGTCTCTAACGAGCAGTACTTC
CASSSGLAGVSNEQYF
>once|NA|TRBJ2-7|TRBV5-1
TGCGCCAGCAGCTTGGCCGGTAACTACGAGCAGTACTTC
CASSLAGNYEQYF
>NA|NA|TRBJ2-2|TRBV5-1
TGCGCCAGCAGCTTCGACTTCACCGGGGAGCTGTTTTTT
CASSFDFTGELFF
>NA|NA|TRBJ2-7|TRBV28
TGTGCCAGCAGTTCCGACAGGTCTAGCTCCTACGAGCAGTACTTC
CASSSDRSSSYEQYF
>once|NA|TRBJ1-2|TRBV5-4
TGTGCCAGCAGCTCCGACTTCGGTAGGGAAGGTGGCTACACCTTC
CASSSDFGREGGYTF
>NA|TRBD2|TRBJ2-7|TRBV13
TGTGCCAGCAGCCCCGGACTAGCGGGAGAGATAATAGGCTCCTACGAGCAGTACTTC
CASSPGLAGEIIGSYEQYF
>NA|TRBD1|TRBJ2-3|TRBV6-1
TGTGCCAGCAGTGGGCACAGGGGTGCAAGCACAGATACGCAGTATTTT
CASSGHRGASTDTQYF